This entry lists 13 T cell receptor beta chains sequenced from one sample in a study of cytomegalovirus exposure and HLA in healthy donors. The PCR used 60 Vbeta and 13 Jbeta primers. Method: immunoSEQ multiplex PCR; TCRdb's copy keeps in-frame clones and lacks some. The sample has 200,000 to 250,000 clones; approximately 82% are singletons. The sequenced material came from PBMCs. These receptors all stem from a woman in her fifties or sixties in good health and CMV-seropositive.

The chain has TRBV11-1 and TRBJ2-7; 9 positions match TRBD1. This CDR3 has 15 residues. Trimming cost V 6 bases and J 5 bases; bases outside gene matches: 11. Germline V gene lookup returns CDR1 SGHAT and CDR2 FQDESV (reference sequence). As DNA, the CDR3 is TGTGCCAGCAGTCTTCCGGGACAGGGTGTCGACGAGCAGTACTTC. Its translation: CASSLPGQGVDEQYF. Complete variable domain (other parts from reference TRBV11-1 and TRBJ2-7): EAEVAQSPRYKITEKSQAVAFWCDPISGHATLYWYRQILGQGPELLVQFQDESVVDDSQLPKDRFSAERLKGVDSTLKIQPAELGDSAMYLCASSLPGQGVDEQYFGPGTRLTVT.

The V gene is TRBV27, the J gene TRBJ1-1; 7 bases match TRBD1. V lost 6 bases, J lost 4 bases, and 5 bases stayed unmatched. This CDR3 contains 13 residues. Germline assignment: CDR1 MNHEY and CDR2 SMNVEV (reference sequence). The CDR3 sequence is CASSLRQGTEAFF. The CDR3 nucleotides read TGTGCCAGCAGCCTTCGACAGGGCACTGAAGCTTTCTTT.

The CDR3 DNA sequence: TGTGCCAGCAGGAAGACTAGCGAGGAGACCCAGTACTTC. Translation gives CASRKTSEETQYF. The chain carries TRBV13 and TRBJ2-5; 8 bases fit TRBD2. The CDR3 length is 13 residues. Germline CDR1 reads PRHDT; CDR2 reads FYEKMQ (reference sequence). J gave up 5 bases and V 6 bases, and 5 bases lay outside the gene matches.

The chain carries TRBV5-1 and TRBJ1-2, with 7 nucleotides matching TRBD1. This CDR3 has 13 residues. V gave up 4 bases and J gave up 3 bases; unmatched junction bases: 3. CDR1 is SGHRS and CDR2 is YFSETQ in the germline V gene. CDR3 in DNA: TGCGCCAGCAGCCCCCAGGGGGACTATGGCTACACCTTC. Its protein is CASSPQGDYGYTF. Drawing the rest from reference TRBV5-1 and TRBJ1-2, the complete variable domain is KAGVTQTPRYLIKTRGQQVTLSCSPISGHRSVSWYQQTPGQGLQFLFEYFSETQRNKGNFPGRFSGRQFSNSRSEMNVSTLELGDSALYLCASSPQGDYGYTFGSGTRLTVV.

Of note for this clone: Other DNA sequences within the sample encode an identical CDR3. CDR3 sequence: CASSLRAEAFF. The CDR3 nucleotides are TGTGCCAGCAGTTTACGGGCTGAAGCTTTCTTT. V usage is TRBV28 and J usage is TRBJ1-1, with no clear D. Germline loops: CDR1 MDHEN, CDR2 SYDVKM. The CDR3 extends over 11 amino acids. Deletions cut 2 bases from V and 6 bases from J, with 4 bases between.

The V call is TRBV30, the J call TRBJ1-4; 9 bases match TRBD1. CDR1 and CDR2 from the germline V gene are GTSNPN and SVGIG (reference sequence). CDR3 length: 14 amino acids. Losses at the gene ends were 5 bases for V and 4 bases for J; bases not matched to a gene: 5. The CDR3 sequence is CAWGRQGVNEKLFF. Here the CDR3 DNA reads TGTGCCTGGGGCCGACAGGGGGTTAATGAAAAACTGTTTTTT. The entire variable domain, with the rest obtained from reference TRBV30 and TRBJ1-4, is as follows: SQTIHQWPATLVQPVGSPLSLECTVEGTSNPNLYWYRQAAGRGLQLLFYSVGIGQISSEVPQNLSASRPQDRQFILSSKKLLLSDSGFYLCAWGRQGVNEKLFFGSGTQLSVL.

This rearrangement joins TRBV14 to TRBJ2-7; D may be TRBD2 (5 bases). Trimming took 1 base from V and 7 from J, leaving 8 bases between them. The CDR3 sequence is 12 residues long. Germline V gene sequence: CDR1 SGHDN, CDR2 FVKESK. CDR3 coding DNA: TGTGCCAGCAGCCAAGTTACGGGGGAGCAGTACTTC. Translation: CASSQVTGEQYF.

This chain uses TRBV2 with TRBJ2-1; D gene ambiguous. V was pared by 1 base and J by 9 bases, with 7 bases between. The CDR3 contains 12 residues. Per the germline V gene, CDR1 is SNHLY and CDR2 is FYNNEI. CDR3 DNA: TGTGCCAGCAGTGAAGGTGTCAGTGAGCAGTTCTTC. Protein sequence: CASSEGVSEQFF. Variable domain in full (rest from reference TRBV2 and TRBJ2-1): EPEVTQTPSHQVTQMGQEVILRCVPISNHLYFYWYRQILGQKVEFLVSFYNNEISEKSEIFDDQFSVERPDGSNFTLKIRSTKLEDSAMYFCASSEGVSEQFFGPGTRLTVL.

DNA for the CDR3: TGTGCCAGCAGCTTCCGACAGGGAGCCACCGGGGAGCTGTTTTTT. Its translation: CASSFRQGATGELFF. This chain links TRBV5-6 with TRBJ2-2; TRBD1 agrees at 7 bases. With V trimmed by 2 bases and J by 4 bases, 5 bases remained unmatched. The CDR3 length is 15 residues. Germline V gene sequence: CDR1 SGHDT, CDR2 YYEEEE. The full variable domain, in which reference TRBV5-6 and TRBJ2-2 provide the parts outside the CDR3, is DAGVTQSPTHLIKTRGQQVTLRCSPKSGHDTVSWYQQALGQGPQFIFQYYEEEERQRGNFPDRFSGHQFPNYSSELNVNALLLGDSALYLCASSFRQGATGELFFGEGSRLTVL.

In this sample, this clone turned up a few times. V usage is TRBV29-1 and J usage is TRBJ2-3; no definite D call. The CDR3 length is 11 residues. CDR1 is SQVTM, CDR2 ANQGSEA, per germline. Trimming removed 5 bases from V and 3 bases from J, with 6 bases in between. Here the CDR3 reads CSVPRTDTQYF. CDR3 nucleotide sequence: TGCAGCGTTCCTCGGACAGATACGCAGTATTTT.

Comment on this clone: Different DNA sequences within this sample yield the same CDR3. For the CDR3, the DNA is TGCGCCAGCAGCTTGGGGGCATATGGCTACACCTTC. Translating it yields CASSLGAYGYTF. The chain uses TRBV5-1 and TRBJ1-2; D is unclear. This CDR3 contains 12 residues. The germline V and J ends were trimmed by 0 bases and 5 bases, with 5 bases remaining between them. CDR1 and CDR2 from the germline V gene are SGHRS and YFSETQ.

This rearrangement joins TRBV10-1 to TRBJ1-4; D perhaps matches TRBD1 (6 bases). The V end lost 0 bases, the J end lost 8 bases, and 10 bases lay between the germline ends. The CDR3 totals 14 residues. Germline V gene lookup returns CDR1 WNHNN and CDR2 SYGVQD (reference sequence). The chain's CDR3 is CASSESVTGEKLFF. The CDR3 DNA follows: TGCGCCAGCAGTGAGTCGGTGACAGGCGAAAAACTGTTTTTT.

The CDR3 protein is CSVDPTSGRPGSYEQYF. CDR3 nucleotide sequence: TGCAGCGTTGACCCGACTAGCGGGAGACCGGGGTCCTACGAGCAGTACTTC. The genes are TRBV29-1 and TRBJ2-7; 12 positions agree with TRBD2. CDR1 and CDR2 (germline): SQVTM, ANQGSEA. V shed 3 bases, J shed 1 base, and the junction held 10 bases outside the gene matches. The CDR3 sequence is 17 residues long.